These T cell receptor beta chains were read from a single sample in a study of T-cell reconstitution after alpha-beta-depleted transplantation in children. TCRdb re-called the PCR reads with MiXCR, one entry per CDR3 protein. In the table there are 90,000 to 100,000 distinct CDR3 sequences, about 22% of which are singletons. The sequencing used PBMCs, collected before TCRalphabeta/CD19-depleted stem cell transplant. These receptors all stem from a boy younger than 10 with acute lymphoblastic leukemia, due to receive a stem cell transplant. The conserved cysteine and the conserved F or W are not part of the CDR3 here.

V,CDR3
TRBV12-3/TRBV12-4,ASSLGIGITEAF
TRBV11-2,ASSHGRGRSTDTQY
TRBV15,ATSRDDREIADTQY
TRBV3-1,ASSQRTSGGRVQETQY
TRBV28,ASSFGLAAVVEQF
TRBV9,ASSAQTVGNSPLH
TRBV27,ASSNRASGYQETQY
TRBV15,ATSRGGVKEYEQY
TRBV5-1,ASSFGGLLADSTDTQY
TRBV27,ASSPGTGSNEQF
TRBV10-3,AISGTRDGYEQY
TRBV6-1,ASRELAGETQY
TRBV7-6,ASSLVASGRVDNEQF
TRBV2,ASRVGQGANTDTQY
TRBV5-1,ASSLTVAEAYEQY
TRBV20-1,SRRHRDEQF
TRBV28,ASSLTDGYGYT
TRBV10-3,ATLDRGGETQY
TRBV5-5,ASSLELASGETQY
TRBV18,ASSLSLNEQF
TRBV7-2,ASSPPLGGGSTDTQY
TRBV7-2,ASSRARATRTDTQY
TRBV7-8,ASSQKGGADTGELF
TRBV7-2,ASSRDRVVTGELF
TRBV7-9,ASSLSGRASSPLH